This T cell receptor (beta chain) stems from a study of Ad26.COV2.S vaccination and SARS-CoV-2 variants (dated by TCRdb to the early 2020s). In terms of the full investigation: Vaccine-arm donors were drawn from COV1001, a multicentre, randomized, double-blind, placebo-controlled phase I-IIa trial of Ad26.COV2.S in healthy adults. Dosing of Ad26.COV2.S was intramuscular, at either 5x10^10 or 1x10^11 viral particles, delivered as one shot or as two shots spaced 56 days apart. Sequencing of the TCRbeta repertoire served to evaluate the specificity and breadth of SARS-CoV-2-reactive T cell receptors following Ad26.COV2.S vaccination. The TCR-sequenced set comprised approximately 32 samples: some 19 Ad26.COV2.S vaccine recipients, 5 placebo recipients and 8 SARS-CoV-2 convalescent individuals. Trial participants were randomized into five groups of five: low-dose or high-dose Ad26.COV2.S given once or twice, or placebo on both occasions. Blinding of investigators to trial group allocation was maintained during experiments and outcome assessment.

About this clone: Its antigen remains undetermined. Base qualities are missing; no much larger clone stands one base away.

Study-wide conclusions, independent of this receptor: Higher spike-specific TCR breadth was observed in Ad26.COV2.S recipients than in placebo recipients (P = 0.0014). The study was not powered to compare responses between vaccine doses or regimens. After vaccination, substantial breadth of spike-specific CD8+ and CD4+ T cell responses was reported. Comparable non-spike TCR breadth was observed between vaccine and placebo recipients, consistent with only spike being contained in the vaccine. The authors noted that the TCR breadth and depth analyses may have underestimated total T cell responses.

The immunoSEQ Assay was the method used to sequence TCRbeta CDR3 regions. After extraction, genomic DNA underwent amplification by bias-controlled multiplex PCR, followed by high-throughput sequencing. As for the original processing: Collapsing and filtering of sequences were performed to quantify the absolute abundance of each unique TCRbeta CDR3 region. Usable DNA was measured by amplifying reference genes present in all nucleated cells, and TCRbeta template counts were normalized to that usable DNA to estimate T cell fraction. Repertoire TCRs were annotated as SARS-CoV-2-specific by exact matching of V gene, CDR3 amino acid sequence and J gene to a known reactive TCR set. The reference SARS-CoV-2 TCR set came from MIRA and was filtered for enrichment in COVID-19-positive ImmuneCODE repertoires, removing public or cross-reactive TCRs. Using the MIRA antigens, annotated TCRs were further analysed by specific ORF or by position within an ORF. Depth was the summed frequency of annotated unique rearrangements, while breadth was defined as annotated unique rearrangements over total unique productive rearrangements. TCR breadth was compared between groups using two-sided Wilcoxon rank-sum tests. Not all clones reach the TCRdb copy of this immuneACCESS table, which keeps in-frame sequences only. Checked studies attribute under half of the gap to unresolved V genes and leave the rest unexplained. V, J and clone size derive from that table, while D and trimming were established from the DNA sequence. The sample contains hundreds of thousands of clones, about 93% of them found a single time. Of the sample, more than 9% is held by the ten largest clones.

The sample's treatment or condition label, in plain terms: some 20 received Ad26.COV2.S at low or high dose, single or two shots; 5 received placebo; per-sample allocation not given. Repertoires of vaccine and placebo recipients were sequenced from samples taken on day 63 after the first injection. Between 29 July and 7 August 2020, Cohort 1b enrolled approximately 26 adults aged 18-55 years at one site in Boston, USA. As a vaccine, Ad26.COV2.S was a replication-incompetent adenovirus type 26 vector that expressed a prefusion-stabilized SARS-CoV-2 spike protein derived from the original Wuhan strain. The TCR sequence derives from a person between 18 and 59 years old who received the Ad26.COV2.S COVID-19 vaccine or a placebo. The sample consisted of peripheral blood, taken in a trial of Ad26.COV2.S vaccine versus placebo.

The CDR3 protein: CASRLDGVYNEQFF. Read as DNA, the sequence is TGTGCCAGCAGACTGGACGGAGTTTACAATGAGCAGTTCTTC. The V gene is TRBV27 and the J gene is TRBJ2-1, with the D gene call left open. CDR1 and CDR2 are read off the germline V gene (reference sequence) as MNHEY and SMNVEV. From the cysteine through the phenylalanine, the CDR3 covers 14 amino acids. Left in the record is the CDR3 DNA by itself, 42 bases read in frame from the first base. Trimming removed 6 bases from V and 4 bases from J, leaving 13 bases between the germline ends.